The 19 T cell receptor beta chains reported below all come from one sample, sequenced in a study of T-cell memory formation after mild COVID-19. TCRdb passed the 5' RACE reads through MiXCR, listing each CDR3 protein once. Of 150,000 to 200,000 distinct CDR3 sequences listed, roughly 15% are singletons. Material for sequencing was PBMCs or a T cell subset sorted from them (not recorded which). The origin of the receptors is an adult woman who had mild COVID-19 (a few samples of this study predate the infection). Cell type and time point are not known.

The V gene is TRBV24-1, the J gene TRBJ2-1; 7 bases align to TRBD2. The CDR3 has 13 residues. Germline V lookup: CDR1 KGHDR, CDR2 SFDVKD. The CDR3 sequence: CATTSSLYNEQFF. The CDR3, as DNA: TGTGCAACGACTAGCAGCCTGTACAATGAGCAGTTCTTC.

Only a few counts were recorded for this clonotype. The chain joins TRBV4-3 to TRBJ2-7; 7 bases are a match to TRBD2. Per germline, CDR1 LGHNA and CDR2 YSLEER. The junction had 5 bases not matched to a gene; V was cut back by 1 base and J by 2 bases. The CDR3 has 15 residues. DNA of the CDR3: TGCGCCAGCAGCCAAGTGCTAGCGGAAGCCTACGAGCAGTACTTC. Residues: CASSQVLAEAYEQYF.

Only a few counts were recorded for this clonotype. The chain combines TRBV29-1 with TRBJ1-4, with D unclear. With 5 bases removed from V and 8 bases from J, the gap between germline ends came to 9 bases. From germline, CDR1 is SQVTM and CDR2 ANQGSEA. The CDR3 covers 11 residues. Here the CDR3 DNA reads TGCAGCGTTCAGGCCGGCGAAAAACTGTTTTTT. Translation gives CSVQAGEKLFF.

CDR3 region: CASSLSPYNEQFF. In nucleotides, the CDR3 is TGTGCCAGCAGTTTATCTCCCTACAATGAGCAGTTCTTC. The chain couples TRBV27 to TRBJ2-1, with D unclear. The CDR3 loop spans 13 amino acids. Germline V lookup: CDR1 MNHEY, CDR2 SMNVEV (reference sequence). Trimming pared 0 bases from V and 2 bases from J, leaving 2 bases between.

This clonotype was counted between two and nine times. This chain joins TRBV4-2 and TRBJ2-7; no clear D. The V gene's germline CDR1 is LGHNA and CDR2 YNFKEQ. Trimming took off 4 bases at V and 6 bases at J, with 10 bases between the two ends. This CDR3 is built from 12 residues. The CDR3 protein is CASSRGYGEQYF. The CDR3 bases are TGTGCCAGCAGCCGGGGATACGGCGAGCAGTACTTC.

This clonotype was seen a few times. The chain joins TRBV6-5 to TRBJ1-2, with 9 positions matching TRBD1. This CDR3 has 17 residues. CDR1 and CDR2 from the germline V gene are MNHEY and SVGAGI. V was pared by 5 bases and J by 4 bases, with 14 bases of the junction left unmatched. The CDR3 loop is CASSTTGGEGRGYGYTF. CDR3 sequence (DNA): TGTGCCAGCAGTACCACAGGGGGCGAGGGTCGGGGCTATGGCTACACCTTC.

The CDR3 is CASSLVAGSGTDTQYF. Written as DNA, the CDR3 is TGTGCCAGCAGCTTGGTCGCGGGTTCGGGCACAGATACGCAGTATTTT. The V gene is TRBV5-5, the J gene TRBJ2-3; D possibly corresponds to TRBD2 (5 bases). Germline V gene lookup returns CDR1 SGHKS and CDR2 YYEKEE (reference sequence). This CDR3 is 16 amino acids long. Trimming shortened V by 0 bases and J by 1 base, and 12 bases separated the two germline ends.

The chain carries TRBV12-3 or TRBV12-4 and TRBJ2-3; perhaps TRBD2 as D (5 bases). Trimming pared 5 bases from V and 2 bases from J, leaving 11 bases between. The CDR3 runs 14 residues. As DNA, the CDR3 is TGTGCCAGCAGTCAAGACTATCTCACAGATACGCAGTATTTT. This translates into CASSQDYLTDTQYF.

This clonotype was seen a handful of times. The chain joins TRBV7-3 to TRBJ2-7, with 7 bases identical to TRBD2. Germline assignment: CDR1 SGHTA and CDR2 FQGTGA. With 2 bases clipped from V and 6 bases from J, the junction kept 4 bases outside the gene matches. The length of the CDR3 is 13 residues. The CDR3 bases are TGTGCCAGCAGCTTAGCGGGAGTGGGCGAGCAGTACTTC. It codes for CASSLAGVGEQYF.

The rearrangement links TRBV19 to TRBJ2-2, with D possibly TRBD1 on 6 matching bases. The CDR3 consists of 15 residues. The V end was cut by 1 base, the J end by 3 bases, with 9 bases between. From germline, CDR1 is LNHDA and CDR2 SQIVND (reference sequence). CDR3 sequence: CASSIVYRDTGELFF. The CDR3 DNA is TGTGCCAGTAGTATAGTCTACAGGGACACCGGGGAGCTGTTTTTT.

A few counts support this clonotype. The genes are TRBV18 and TRBJ2-7; 10 nucleotides match TRBD1. CDR1 is KGHSH and CDR2 is LQKENI in the germline V gene. Trimming cost V 4 bases and J 0 bases; bases outside gene matches: 3. The CDR3 runs 15 residues. This chain's CDR3 is CASSLGQGSSYEQYF. The DNA of the CDR3 is TGTGCCAGCTCACTGGGACAGGGGAGCTCCTACGAGCAGTACTTC.

This clonotype was found a few times. The chain is built from TRBV30 and TRBJ1-5; possibly TRBD1 for D (5 bases). Trimming removed 0 bases from V and 7 bases from J, with 10 bases in between. Germline V gives CDR1 GTSNPN, CDR2 SVGIG (reference sequence). This CDR3 is built from 13 residues. Here the CDR3 DNA reads TGTGCCTGGAGTGTATCCCGGGGCCAGCCCCAGCATTTT. It codes for CAWSVSRGQPQHF.

This clonotype has just a few counts. The V call is TRBV4-3, the J call TRBJ2-7; a weak D match, TRBD1 (6 bases). The CDR3 runs to 13 residues. V was shortened by 1 base and J by 7 bases, with 11 bases between the two germline ends. Germline loops: CDR1 LGHNA, CDR2 YSLEER. The CDR3 region is CASSQGTAWEQYF. The CDR3 DNA is TGCGCCAGCAGCCAAGGGACAGCGTGGGAGCAGTACTTC.

This clonotype was observed at least ten times. This rearrangement joins TRBV24-1 to TRBJ2-1, with TRBD1 as a possible D gene (6 bases). CDR1 KGHDR and CDR2 SFDVKD come from the germline V gene. The CDR3 extends over 17 amino acids. The V and J ends lost 4 bases and 0 bases respectively, with 15 bases between them. CDR3 sequence reads: CATSDPPGVGSYNEQFF. In DNA form, the CDR3 reads TGTGCCACCAGTGACCCTCCAGGGGTAGGCTCCTACAATGAGCAGTTCTTC.

The chain links TRBV6-2 or TRBV6-3 to TRBJ2-1; 9 bases line up with TRBD2. Germline V gene sequence: CDR1 MNHEY, CDR2 SVGEGT. After removal of 2 bases from V and 0 bases from J, the junction contained 11 bases not matched to a gene. This CDR3 contains 19 residues. The CDR3 loop is CASSYEAGLASSSYNEQFF. The CDR3 DNA reads as TGTGCCAGCAGTTACGAGGCCGGACTAGCGTCTTCCTCCTACAATGAGCAGTTCTTC.

This clonotype has just a few counts. The chain uses TRBV7-6 and TRBJ2-7; 8 positions match TRBD1. Germline-derived CDR1 and CDR2 are SGHVS and FNYEAQ. Unmatched junction bases numbered 10, after V lost 5 bases and J lost 7 bases. This CDR3 has 14 amino acids. The CDR3: CASSRQGKAGEQYF. CDR3 nucleotide sequence: TGTGCCAGCAGCCGACAGGGGAAGGCGGGGGAGCAGTACTTC.

V gene TRBV20-1 combines with J gene TRBJ1-2; 9 bases align to TRBD1. Germline loops: CDR1 DFQATT, CDR2 SNEGSKA (reference sequence). The V segment lost 0 bases and the J segment 2 bases; nucleotides outside the gene matches: 4. The CDR3 consists of 15 residues. Here the CDR3 reads CSARDRDRVNYGYTF. In nucleotides, the CDR3 is TGCAGTGCTAGAGACCGGGACAGGGTGAACTATGGCTACACCTTC.

In DNA form, the CDR3 reads TGTGCCAGCAGAAAACCGGGACAGGGGTTACCCTCTGGGGCCAACGTCCTGACTTTC. The encoded protein is CASRKPGQGLPSGANVLTF. This chain uses TRBV6-7 with TRBJ2-6, with 10 bases identical to TRBD1. TRBV6-7 is reported as an ORF; its role is uncertain. V dropped 6 bases and J dropped 0; count of bases not matched to a gene: 11. CDR3 length equals 19 residues.

This clonotype was seen ten or more times. The chain is built from TRBV5-1 and TRBJ2-1, with TRBD2 matching over 8 bases. With 4 bases clipped from V and 5 bases from J, the junction kept 5 bases outside the gene matches. CDR3 size: 14 residues. From germline, CDR1 is SGHRS and CDR2 YFSETQ. The CDR3 reads CASSLGLANNEQFF. The CDR3 coding sequence is TGCGCCAGCAGCCTCGGACTAGCAAACAATGAGCAGTTCTTC.